These T cell receptor beta chains were read from a single sample in a study of blood T cells in healthy people across ages. TCRdb re-derived calls from the 5' RACE reads in MiXCR, one entry per CDR3 protein. The profile covers about 650,000 distinct CDR3 sequences, with roughly 32% appearing a single time and approximately 15% taken by the ten largest. The sample was blood. Every receptor here comes from an elderly woman in good health. Both conserved end residues are trimmed from each CDR3. Each record gives: V gene, CDR3 protein.

>TRBV5-1
ASSLPHHTEAF
>TRBV6-5
ASSYSSPGSAYEQY
>TRBV7-3
ASSPLGGARTDTQY
>TRBV6-4
ASSDSRGNTGELF
>TRBV19
ASSMAGAYEQY
>TRBV20-1
SARQGAYEQY
>TRBV28
ASSLRPREAQY
>TRBV3-1
ASSQDHVTGSYT
>TRBV4-3
ASSQVWGDNQPQH
>TRBV7-9
ASSLEGSEQY
>TRBV7-2
ASRIMQGAYEQY
>TRBV29-1
SVGLSPPAFLGGYT
>TRBV9
ASSVLPTGTSGNTDTQY
>TRBV7-2
ASSSLSGDTQY
>TRBV4-2
AGSQAGEGAEAF
>TRBV10-3
ATTDREAGYAYGYT
>TRBV12-3/TRBV12-4
ASSRRVQQVRVNEAF
>TRBV18
ASSPLRTSGQIAKNIQY
>TRBV30
AWASSYNEQY
>TRBV29-1
SGGDSGNYGYT
>TRBV4-1
ASSQTLSRDKVAQPQH
>TRBV6-5
ASSLQGNLGYGYT
>TRBV19
ASSMLSVGDYGYT
>TRBV6-5
ASSSSGGRQDTQY
>TRBV12-3/TRBV12-4
ASSLSGGPYEQN
>TRBV5-1
ASSFWGSGNTIY
>TRBV20-1
IGTGSGGYT
>TRBV20-1
SARDLKGYEKLF
>TRBV6-5
ASSPRRGTQY
>TRBV3-1
ASSQVRNEKLF
>TRBV7-8
ASSLGGYLETQY
>TRBV20-1
SARTGPLQPQH
>TRBV20-1
SARVGWQYNEQF
>TRBV6-6
ASSTGWGPEEQY
>TRBV20-1
SATERKNNYGYT
>TRBV2
ASVRGGYNEQF
>TRBV7-2
ASSFVGGYNEQF
>TRBV29-1
SVDEAGVTNTEAF
>TRBV3-1
ASTPAGKGETQY
>TRBV20-1
SASIRGSITGT
>TRBV5-1
ASSPIRSTEAF
>TRBV29-1
SVESGPGSAQY
>TRBV5-4
ASVANPNTGELF
>TRBV20-1
SSGQGPNQPQH
>TRBV4-3
ASSQINPPGQNYGYT
>TRBV5-4
ASRPQMEAYGYT
>TRBV30
AWRAPPRNEQF
>TRBV7-9
ASSQAGGEGGYT
>TRBV4-2
ASSPSDRGRNQPQH
>TRBV21-1
ARQPRYEQY
>TRBV12-3/TRBV12-4
ASREGGNEQY
>TRBV6-6
ASSRTIRGRGTEAF
>TRBV25-1
ASSEGIGGYT
>TRBV20-1
SAPAQGATNYGYT
>TRBV9
ASRGGGSYEQF